The 18 T cell receptor beta chains below come from one sample, sequenced in a study of identical twins. TCRdb ran MiXCR on the 5' RACE reads and lists one entry per CDR3 protein. This table holds around 690,000 distinct CDR3 sequences, over 20% found once. The same sample was also studied in work on T cells expressing NK-cell markers.

What was sequenced was PBMCs. The receptors originated from a woman under 30 in good health.

This clonotype was detected many times. The V and J genes are TRBV29-1 and TRBJ1-1, with 7 bases that match TRBD1. The V segment lost 6 bases and the J segment 1 base; nucleotides outside the gene matches: 5. Per the germline V gene, CDR1 is SQVTM and CDR2 is ANQGSEA. The length of the CDR3 is 13 residues. The CDR3 DNA is TGCAGCGTCCCGGGACAGACGAACACTGAAGCTTTCTTT. This sequence encodes CSVPGQTNTEAFF.

V usage is TRBV9 and J usage is TRBJ2-1; D gene uncertain. This CDR3 contains 16 residues. V was cut by 4 bases and J by 2 bases, with 16 bases left in between. Per germline, CDR1 SGDLS and CDR2 YYNGEE. The CDR3 DNA reads TGTGCCAGCAGCTCCCTCCCCGGTCAGACCTACAATGAGCAGTTCTTC. Its protein product is CASSSLPGQTYNEQFF.

The chain combines TRBV29-1 with TRBJ1-1; 9 bases are a match to TRBD1. Germline trimming cut 4 bases from V and 4 bases from J; bases unmatched to any gene: 7. This CDR3 contains 14 residues. The germline V gene has CDR1 SQVTM and CDR2 ANQGSEA. CDR3 protein: CSVATGGLGTEAFF. The DNA for the CDR3 is TGCAGCGTTGCCACAGGGGGCTTGGGCACTGAAGCTTTCTTT.

This clonotype has more than one count but fewer than ten. The chain joins TRBV29-1 to TRBJ2-3; tentative D call: TRBD1 (5 bases). V was shortened by 2 bases and J by 5 bases, with 11 bases between the two germline ends. The CDR3 spans 13 residues. Germline-derived CDR1 and CDR2 are SQVTM and ANQGSEA. The CDR3 is CSVEKGRVDTQYF. The DNA of the CDR3 is TGCAGCGTTGAAAAGGGGCGAGTAGATACGCAGTATTTT.

The chain carries TRBV10-3 and TRBJ2-1; 13 bases are a match to TRBD2. The germline V gene has CDR1 ENHRY and CDR2 SYGVKD. Trimming cost V 8 bases and J 7 bases; bases outside gene matches: 14. The CDR3 sequence is 17 residues long. CDR3 loop: CAIGTSGRAMVENEQFF. Written as DNA, the CDR3 is TGTGCCATCGGAACTAGCGGGAGGGCCATGGTGGAGAATGAGCAGTTCTTC.

In this sample, this clonotype turned up a few times. The chain has TRBV20-1 and TRBJ2-7; D is unclear. The CDR3 spans 13 residues. V lost 5 bases, J lost 3 bases, and 14 bases lay in between. Per the germline V gene, CDR1 is DFQATT and CDR2 is SNEGSKA (reference sequence). CDR3 region: CSAPSPVDYEQYF. The CDR3 coding sequence is TGCAGTGCTCCTTCACCAGTCGACTACGAGCAGTACTTC.

This clonotype was seen a few times. The V gene is TRBV4-3, the J gene TRBJ2-2, with TRBD2 matching over 12 bases. Germline V gives CDR1 LGHNA, CDR2 YSLEER. The junction had 6 bases not matched to a gene; V was cut back by 0 bases and J by 7 bases. There are 17 residues in the CDR3. This chain's CDR3 is CASSQDILAGGFGELFF. The CDR3 coding sequence is TGCGCCAGCAGCCAAGATATTCTAGCGGGAGGGTTCGGGGAGCTGTTTTTT.

The DNA for the CDR3 is TGCGCCAGCAGTGAGAGGGTCAACACCGGGGAGCTGTTTTTT. Residues: CASSERVNTGELFF. V usage is TRBV10-2 and J usage is TRBJ2-2; D ambiguous. Germline assignment: CDR1 WSHSY and CDR2 SAAADI. This CDR3 has 14 residues. The V and J ends lost 2 bases and 2 bases respectively, with 6 bases between them.

This clonotype was recorded a few times. This chain connects TRBV7-9 to TRBJ2-2, with 9 bases aligning to TRBD2. The CDR3 runs to 14 residues. Losses at the gene ends were 10 bases for V and 5 bases for J; bases not matched to a gene: 8. Germline V gene sequence: CDR1 SEHNR, CDR2 FQNEAQ (reference sequence). CDR3 coding DNA: TGTGCCACCTCCGGGAGCGGGGGGACCGGGGAGCTGTTTTTT. Translated, it gives CATSGSGGTGELFF.

V is TRBV9 and J is TRBJ2-7; perhaps D is TRBD1 or TRBD2 (5 bases each). Germline CDR1 and CDR2: SGDLS and YYNGEE. V was cut by 3 bases and J by 6 bases, with 19 bases left in between. The CDR3 runs 15 residues. CDR3 sequence reads: CASSAYALGESEQYF. CDR3 coding DNA: TGTGCCAGCAGCGCCTACGCATTGGGGGAATCCGAGCAGTACTTC. The full variable domain, in which reference TRBV9 and TRBJ2-7 provide the parts outside the CDR3, is DSGVTQTPKHLITATGQRVTLRCSPRSGDLSVYWYQQSLDQGLQFLIQYYNGEERAKGNILERFSAQQFPDLHSELNLSSLELGDSALYFCASSAYALGESEQYFGPGTRLTVT.

The CDR3 coding sequence is TGCAGTGCTAGAGAGGCTCGGGGGTCCGGGGAGCTGTTTTTT. Protein sequence: CSAREARGSGELFF. This chain joins TRBV20-1 and TRBJ2-2; D might be TRBD2 (6 bases). The CDR3 runs to 14 residues. V shed 0 bases and J shed 6 bases, with 11 bases lying between them. Per the germline V gene, CDR1 is DFQATT and CDR2 is SNEGSKA (reference sequence).

The V and J genes are TRBV6-1 and TRBJ1-2, with D unresolved. The CDR3 loop spans 15 amino acids. V was cut by 6 bases and J by 3 bases, with 17 bases left in between. Germline V CDR1 and CDR2: MNHNS, SASEGT. The chain's CDR3 is CASSPEKQPYYGYTF. CDR3 sequence (DNA): TGTGCCAGCAGCCCTGAGAAACAGCCATACTATGGCTACACCTTC.

The V and J genes are TRBV15 and TRBJ2-3, with TRBD2 as a possible D gene (5 bases). The CDR3 has 13 residues. Trimming took 11 bases from V and 3 from J, leaving 15 bases between them. Germline lookup yields CDR1 LNHNV and CDR2 YYDKDF (reference sequence). For the CDR3, the DNA is TGTGCCTTCTCCCAGCGGAGTACAGATACGCAGTATTTT. Amino acid sequence: CAFSQRSTDTQYF.

This clonotype showed up just a few times. The V gene is TRBV20-1, the J gene TRBJ2-1; 7 bases are a match to TRBD1. This CDR3 is 16 amino acids long. The V and J ends lost 0 bases and 0 bases, in that order; junction bases with no gene match: 5. Per the germline V gene, CDR1 is DFQATT and CDR2 is SNEGSKA (reference sequence). The CDR3 loop reads CSARETGLGSYNEQFF. CDR3 coding DNA: TGCAGTGCTAGAGAGACAGGGTTAGGCTCCTACAATGAGCAGTTCTTC.

This clonotype has a count of ten or more. The chain employs TRBV20-1 and TRBJ2-7; D is undetermined. Germline CDR1 is DFQATT and CDR2 is SNEGSKA (reference sequence). V was trimmed by 6 bases and J by 0 bases, leaving 12 bases between them. The CDR3 sequence is 13 residues long. The CDR3 DNA reads TGCAGTGCCCCCGGCCATTCCTCCTACGAGCAGTACTTC. This codes for CSAPGHSSYEQYF.

The sample holds a few counts of this clonotype. This rearrangement joins TRBV10-3 to TRBJ2-7; no firm D call. Trimming took off 0 bases at V and 7 bases at J, with 4 bases between the two ends. This CDR3 spans 11 amino acids. Germline V CDR1 and CDR2: ENHRY, SYGVKD. The CDR3: CAISESAEQYF. Written as DNA, the CDR3 is TGTGCCATCAGTGAGTCGGCGGAGCAGTACTTC.

This clonotype was seen only a few times. The V gene is TRBV20-1, the J gene TRBJ2-1, with TRBD2 matching over 9 bases. J lost 2 bases, V lost 3 bases, and 5 bases had no gene match. The CDR3 is made up of 15 amino acids. CDR1 DFQATT and CDR2 SNEGSKA come from the germline V gene (reference sequence). CDR3 sequence reads: CSASYQREAYNEQFF. CDR3 coding DNA: TGCAGTGCTAGCTACCAGCGGGAGGCCTACAATGAGCAGTTCTTC.

This clonotype occurred many times. V and J are TRBV2 and TRBJ1-2; 7 nucleotides line up with TRBD1. The CDR3 has 14 amino acids. V was clipped by 4 bases and J by 4 bases; unmatched bases: 6. CDR1 and CDR2 (germline): SNHLY, FYNNEI. The CDR3 sequence is CASSADRPLYGYTF. DNA for the CDR3: TGTGCCAGCAGTGCGGACAGGCCCCTCTATGGCTACACCTTC.